This T cell receptor (beta chain) comes out of a study of T cells after yellow fever vaccination. It was through 5'RACE template switching that TCR cDNA was made, with a universal primer site and UMIs added. TCRdb recomputed calls from the 5' RACE reads with MiXCR, one row per CDR3 protein. This table has hundreds of thousands of distinct CDR3 sequences, 8.7% appearing once. V lost 1 base to trimming and J lost 10 bases; unmatched junction nucleotides: 5. The CDR3 length is 14 residues. Germline CDR1 is SGHTA and CDR2 is FQGNSA. Study results and caveats: Post-booster reappearance was seen for most primary-vaccination clones (nearly 97% CD4, 85% to 90% CD8). Some clonotypes, a small share, were shared between CD4 and CD8 compartments. Abundant bulk-population clonotypes could contaminate the FACS-sorted repertoires.

This clonotype was observed a few times. The antigen is undetermined. The origin of this receptor is a man younger than 30 who received the YFV17D yellow fever vaccine. V usage is TRBV7-2 and J usage is TRBJ2-3, with TRBD2 matching over 10 bases. The sample in question was CD4+ T cells sorted from PBMCs, obtained 5 days after the yellow fever booster vaccination. The CDR3 is CASSLEATSGAQYF. The CDR3 nucleotides read TGTGCCAGCAGCTTAGAGGCTACTAGCGGGGCGCAGTATTTT. The complete variable domain, with remaining parts taken from reference TRBV7-2 and TRBJ2-3, reads GAGVSQSPSNKVTEKGKDVELRCDPISGHTALYWYRQSLGQGLEFLIYFQGNSAPDKSGLPSDRFSAERTGGSVSTLTIQRTQQEDSAVYLCASSLEATSGAQYFGPGTRLTVL.